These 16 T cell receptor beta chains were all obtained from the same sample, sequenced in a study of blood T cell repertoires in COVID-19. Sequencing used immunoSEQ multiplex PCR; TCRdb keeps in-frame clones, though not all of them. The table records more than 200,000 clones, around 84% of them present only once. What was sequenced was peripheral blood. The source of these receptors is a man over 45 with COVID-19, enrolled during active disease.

CDR3 region: CASSPGQGAFEQYF. CDR3 DNA sequence: TGTGCCAGTAGTCCGGGACAGGGGGCATTTGAGCAGTACTTC. The chain uses TRBV19 and TRBJ2-7; TRBD1 matches 12 bases. The germline CDR1 and CDR2 sequences are LNHDA and SQIVND (reference sequence). The trim removed 5 bases at V and 7 bases at J, leaving 6 bases unmatched. The CDR3 contains 14 residues.

CDR3 coding DNA: TGTGCCAGCAGACAACTAGCGGGAGTTAACACCGGGGAGCTGTTTTTT. Translating it yields CASRQLAGVNTGELFF. J is TRBJ2-2 and V is TRBV6-4, with 11 positions matching TRBD2. V gave up 6 bases and J gave up 2 bases; unmatched junction bases: 5. The CDR3 runs to 16 residues. Germline-derived CDR1 and CDR2 are MRHNA and SNTAGT.

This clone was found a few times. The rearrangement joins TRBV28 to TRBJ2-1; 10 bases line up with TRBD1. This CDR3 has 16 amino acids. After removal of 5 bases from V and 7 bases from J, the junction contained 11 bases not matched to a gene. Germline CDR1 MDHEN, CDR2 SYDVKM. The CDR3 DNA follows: TGTGCCAGCAGTCTCCAACGGGACAGGGGTGGGAATGAGCAGTTCTTC. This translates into CASSLQRDRGGNEQFF.

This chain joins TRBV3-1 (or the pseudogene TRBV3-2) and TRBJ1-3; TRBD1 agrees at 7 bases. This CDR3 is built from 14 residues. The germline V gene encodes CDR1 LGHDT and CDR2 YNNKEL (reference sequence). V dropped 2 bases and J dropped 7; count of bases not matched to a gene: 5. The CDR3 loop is CASSQRGGRNTIYF. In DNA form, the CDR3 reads TGTGCCAGCAGCCAAAGAGGGGGCAGGAACACCATATATTTT.

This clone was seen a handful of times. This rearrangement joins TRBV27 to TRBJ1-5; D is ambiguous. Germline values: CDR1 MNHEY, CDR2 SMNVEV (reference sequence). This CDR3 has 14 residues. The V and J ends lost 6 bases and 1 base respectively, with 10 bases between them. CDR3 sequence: CASSPTESNQPQHF. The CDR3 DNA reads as TGTGCCAGCAGCCCAACAGAAAGCAATCAGCCCCAGCATTTT.

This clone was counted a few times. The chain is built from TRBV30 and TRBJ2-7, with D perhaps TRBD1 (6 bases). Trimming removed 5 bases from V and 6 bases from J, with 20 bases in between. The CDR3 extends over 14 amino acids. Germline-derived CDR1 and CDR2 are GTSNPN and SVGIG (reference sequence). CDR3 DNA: TGTGCCTGGCGTACCTTCGTAGGGGGTGGCGAGCAGTACTTC. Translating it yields CAWRTFVGGGEQYF.

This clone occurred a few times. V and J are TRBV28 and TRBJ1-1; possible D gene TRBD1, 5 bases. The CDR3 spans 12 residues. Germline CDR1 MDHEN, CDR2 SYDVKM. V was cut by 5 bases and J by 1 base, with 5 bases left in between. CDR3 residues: CASSGQNTEAFF. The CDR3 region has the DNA TGTGCCAGCAGTGGACAGAACACTGAAGCTTTCTTT.

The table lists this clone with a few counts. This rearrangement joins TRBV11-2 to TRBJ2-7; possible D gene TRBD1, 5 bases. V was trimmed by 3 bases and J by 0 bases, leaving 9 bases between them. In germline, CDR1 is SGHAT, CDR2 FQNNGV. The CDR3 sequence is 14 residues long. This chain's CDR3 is CASSLDILSYEQYF. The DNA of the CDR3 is TGTGCCAGCAGCTTGGACATCCTCTCCTACGAGCAGTACTTC.

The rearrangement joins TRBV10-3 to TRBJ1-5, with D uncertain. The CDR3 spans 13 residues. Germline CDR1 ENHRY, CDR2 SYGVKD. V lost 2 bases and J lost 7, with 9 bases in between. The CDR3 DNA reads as TGTGCCATCAGTGAGACAGTAGAACAGCCCCAGCATTTT. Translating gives CAISETVEQPQHF.

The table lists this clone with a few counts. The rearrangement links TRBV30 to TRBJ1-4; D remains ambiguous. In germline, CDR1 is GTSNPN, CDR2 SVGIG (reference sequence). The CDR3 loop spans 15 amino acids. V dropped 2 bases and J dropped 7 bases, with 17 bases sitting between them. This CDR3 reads CAWSPFQDSGEKLFF. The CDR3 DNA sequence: TGTGCCTGGAGTCCATTTCAGGATAGCGGTGAAAAACTGTTTTTT. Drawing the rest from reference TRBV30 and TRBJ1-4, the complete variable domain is SQTIHQWPATLVQPVGSPLSLECTVEGTSNPNLYWYRQAAGRGLQLLFYSVGIGQISSEVPQNLSASRPQDRQFILSSKKLLLSDSGFYLCAWSPFQDSGEKLFFGSGTQLSVL.

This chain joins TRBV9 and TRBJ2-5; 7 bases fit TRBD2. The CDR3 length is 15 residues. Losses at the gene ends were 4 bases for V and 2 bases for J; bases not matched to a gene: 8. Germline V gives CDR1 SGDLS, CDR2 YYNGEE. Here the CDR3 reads CASSPSLGGQETQYF. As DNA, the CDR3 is TGTGCCAGCAGCCCCTCACTCGGGGGGCAAGAGACCCAGTACTTC.

The chain's CDR3 is CASSPGTGFDYGYTF. Here the CDR3 DNA reads TGTGCCAGTAGCCCCGGGACAGGGTTTGACTATGGCTACACCTTC. The chain couples TRBV19 to TRBJ1-2, with 9 bases lining up with TRBD1. V lost 6 bases, J lost 3 bases, and 8 bases stayed unmatched. CDR1 and CDR2 (germline): LNHDA, SQIVND (reference sequence). The CDR3 has 15 amino acids.

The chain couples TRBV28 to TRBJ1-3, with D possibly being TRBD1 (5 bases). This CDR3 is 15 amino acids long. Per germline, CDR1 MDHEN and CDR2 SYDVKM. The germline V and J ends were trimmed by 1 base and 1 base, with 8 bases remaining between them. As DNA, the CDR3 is TGTGCCAGCAGTTTATCCCAGGGTTCTGGAAACACCATATATTTT. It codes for CASSLSQGSGNTIYF.

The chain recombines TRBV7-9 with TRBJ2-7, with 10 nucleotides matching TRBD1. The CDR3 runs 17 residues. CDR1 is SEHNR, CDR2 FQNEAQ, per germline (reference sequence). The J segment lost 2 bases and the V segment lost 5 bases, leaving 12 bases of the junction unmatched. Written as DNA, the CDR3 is TGTGCCAGCAGCCCGGGGACAGGGGCCTTTGGCCCCTACGAGCAGTACTTC. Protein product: CASSPGTGAFGPYEQYF.

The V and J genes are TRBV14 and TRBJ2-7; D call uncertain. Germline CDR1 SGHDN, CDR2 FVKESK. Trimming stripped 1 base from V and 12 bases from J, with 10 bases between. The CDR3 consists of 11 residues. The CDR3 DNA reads TGTGCCAGCAGCCAAGGTCAGGTTAGGTACTTC. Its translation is CASSQGQVRYF.

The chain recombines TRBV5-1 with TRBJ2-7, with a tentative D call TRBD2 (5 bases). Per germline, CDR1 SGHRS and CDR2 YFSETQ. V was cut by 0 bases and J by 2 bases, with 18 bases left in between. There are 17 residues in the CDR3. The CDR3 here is CASSLVRFGGSPYEQYF. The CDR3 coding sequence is TGCGCCAGCAGCTTGGTTCGCTTCGGCGGGTCACCCTACGAGCAGTACTTC.